A selection of T cell receptor beta chains follows, all from one sample in a study of technical replicates of blood from a handful of donors. Data came from immunoSEQ multiplex PCR; TCRdb stores just in-frame clones and leaves some out. The sample comprises about 82,000 clones, around 94% of which are singletons, and 0.3% to 0.45% rests with the top ten. The source material was T cells isolated from PBMCs. The receptors originated from a human donor in good health. Each CDR3 is given with its conserved first and last residue. D genes are given only for firm matches. Where a row states a size, it is once, few, many or the class of an expanded clone; other rows omit it.

V,size,D,CDR3
TRBV20-1,few,TRBD1,CTRQGNTEAFF
TRBV10-3,-,-,CAISSSPSTDTQYF
TRBV6-5,-,-,CASSRDSNYGYTF
TRBV4-1,-,-,CASSLSGTDSNQPQHF
TRBV5-4,-,-,CASSLGGQVGEQYF
TRBV6-6,-,TRBD2,CASNLSGDAPYEQYF
TRBV4-2,-,TRBD1,CASSQVEQGATEAFF
TRBV6-5,once,-,CASSSGSEQFF
TRBV21-1,-,-,CASSKATTGALRQPQHF
TRBV19,-,-,CASSSGTGGEAFF
TRBV6-5,-,TRBD1,CASSYEQGARNTEAFF
TRBV2,-,-,CASNERRGTGELFF
TRBV14,once,-,CASSQGPGGFRYYNEQFF
TRBV19,few,-,CASSSRTKSNTGELFF
TRBV6-4,once,TRBD2,CASSTGGGRLGEQFF
TRBV29-1,-,TRBD2,CSVDLRGTSGYNEQFF
TRBV30,-,TRBD2,CAWSVYLAGLNTGELFF
TRBV14,-,TRBD1,CASSQGPGGSEKLFF
TRBV7-8,-,-,CASDRGFHEQFF
TRBV4-3,-,-,CASSQDLEAEVTEAFF
TRBV6-5,-,TRBD2,CASSYSGGSGETQYF
TRBV18,-,-,CASSPQVSGQETQYF
TRBV7-6,once,-,CASSLTHNYEQYF
TRBV19,-,TRBD1,CASSWRRDSVNYGYTF
TRBV6-1,-,-,CASSELRQLSYEQYF
TRBV13,-,-,CASSLANQETQYF
TRBV7-9,-,-,CASSTASDTQYF
TRBV5-4,-,-,CASSLGGSTEAFF
TRBV14,-,-,CASSQDNRWSTEAFF
TRBV29-1,-,-,CSVDISGANTGELFF
TRBV25-1,-,TRBD2,CASSERYGGGYNEQFF
TRBV7-6,-,TRBD1,CASSFPRTGENTEAFF
TRBV19,once,TRBD1,CASSRPGQGIRGYTF
TRBV6-5,-,TRBD2,CASSGLAGTYEQYF
TRBV4-1,-,-,CASSQRAGSNTGELFF
TRBV9,-,-,CASSLGGGEQYF
TRBV28,-,-,CASSFLREPSYNEQFF
TRBV29-1,-,-,CSVVVRENTEAFF
TRBV2,-,-,CASVVREQFF
TRBV13,-,TRBD2,CASSSRWDYSYEQYF
TRBV6-5,-,TRBD1,CASSPRTGNSYEQYF
TRBV9,-,-,CASSGRDGANVLTF
TRBV4-2,-,-,CASSPEGWGSSTDTQYF
TRBV19,-,-,CASSPFTLEEQYF
TRBV28,-,-,CASSRTNSGNTIYF
TRBV7-9,once,-,CASSERTVSEQFF
TRBV7-8,-,-,CASSVRLASTDTQYF
TRBV27,-,-,CASRQGRTGELFF
TRBV6-1,-,TRBD1,CASSGTPGTGGGEAFF
TRBV28,-,-,CASREQGYNEQFF
TRBV9,-,TRBD1,CASSVEDRVTDTQYF
TRBV30,-,-,CAWAIFLNNEQFF
TRBV6-6,-,-,CASSLNREITEAFF
TRBV5-4,-,TRBD2,CASSLVAGAGLNIRETQYF
TRBV6-5,once,TRBD2,CASLGLAGGPGEQFF
TRBV9,-,-,CASSVDLLHEQYF
TRBV10-3,once,-,CAISAGGTNEKLFF